One sample yielded the 14 T cell receptor beta chains listed below, sequenced in a study of CD8 T cells in Susac syndrome. It was with random hexamers that roughly 0.45 to 1 ug RNA was reverse transcribed. TCRdb reanalysed the immunoSEQ multiplex PCR reads using MiXCR and keeps one entry per CDR3 protein. The table shows around 69,000 distinct CDR3 sequences, with approximately 93% occurring only once. The specimen sequenced was CD8+ T cells from PBMCs. These receptors were collected from a human donor with Susac syndrome.

CDR3 DNA: TGTGCCAGCAGCCAGTCCCGGGGGGACGAGCAGTACTTC. This sequence encodes CASSQSRGDEQYF. This chain joins TRBV4-2 and TRBJ2-7; 7 nucleotides match TRBD2. Germline V gene data show CDR1 as LGHNA and CDR2 as YNFKEQ. Trimming cost V 3 bases and J 5 bases; bases outside gene matches: 4. The CDR3 runs 13 residues.

V is TRBV14 and J is TRBJ2-3; 8 bases are a match to TRBD2. CDR1 and CDR2 (germline): SGHDN, FVKESK. J was trimmed by 2 bases and V by 1 base; bases with no gene match: 5. The CDR3 extends over 16 amino acids. CDR3 residues: CASSQGAGVITDTQYF. As DNA, the CDR3 is TGTGCCAGCAGCCAAGGAGCGGGAGTTATCACAGATACGCAGTATTTT.

The genes are TRBV4-3 and TRBJ2-3; TRBD2 matches 12 bases. V lost 1 base and J lost 5; bases outside the gene matches: 1. Per the germline V gene, CDR1 is LGHNA and CDR2 is YSLEER. This CDR3 has 15 amino acids. The CDR3 sequence is CASSQGLAGVDTQYF. Here the CDR3 DNA reads TGCGCCAGCAGCCAAGGACTAGCGGGAGTAGATACGCAGTATTTT.

V and J are TRBV27 and TRBJ2-5, with unresolved D. The length of the CDR3 is 15 residues. V lost 6 bases, J lost 3 bases, and 17 bases lay in between. The germline V gene has CDR1 MNHEY and CDR2 SMNVEV (reference sequence). CDR3 protein: CASSRQGFEEETQYF. In DNA form, the CDR3 reads TGTGCCAGCAGCCGACAAGGCTTCGAGGAAGAGACCCAGTACTTC.

The rearrangement uses TRBV29-1 and TRBJ2-2; 8 positions match TRBD1. The V gene end was trimmed by 4 bases and the J gene end by 7 bases; junction bases not matched to a gene: 5. CDR3 size: 13 residues. Germline V gene data show CDR1 as SQVTM and CDR2 as ANQGSEA. The CDR3 loop reads CSVGTGSVGELFF. Written as DNA, the CDR3 is TGCAGCGTTGGGACAGGGTCCGTCGGGGAGCTGTTTTTT.

The chain carries TRBV15 and TRBJ1-1; D possibly corresponds to TRBD1 (5 bases). CDR3 length: 14 residues. V was trimmed by 3 bases and J by 3 bases, leaving 11 bases between them. The germline CDR1 and CDR2 sequences are LNHNV and YYDKDF (reference sequence). For the CDR3, the DNA is TGTGCCACCAGCAGTGAGTGGGGGGACACTGAAGCTTTCTTT. Its translation: CATSSEWGDTEAFF.

This clonotype is a singleton in its sample. CDR3 protein: CAWVTGGALGTEAFF. CDR3 nucleotide sequence: TGTGCCTGGGTGACAGGGGGCGCCCTGGGGACTGAAGCTTTCTTT. The chain couples TRBV30 to TRBJ1-1, with 10 bases aligning to TRBD1. The ends lost 5 bases at V and 5 bases at J; junction bases unmatched: 11. Germline CDR1 is GTSNPN and CDR2 is SVGIG (reference sequence). The CDR3 loop spans 15 amino acids.

This clonotype came up once. J is TRBJ2-7 and V is TRBV7-9; D is unresolved. The CDR3 contains 11 residues. V lost 1 base and J lost 7, with 5 bases in between. Germline V gene sequence: CDR1 SEHNR, CDR2 FQNEAQ (reference sequence). CDR3 region: CASSLGEEQYF. The CDR3 nucleotides are TGTGCCAGCAGCTTAGGTGAAGAGCAGTACTTC.

J is TRBJ1-2 and V is TRBV18; D perhaps matches TRBD1 (6 bases). The ends were cut back, 0 bases at V and 6 bases at J, with 8 bases in the middle. The CDR3 contains 13 residues. CDR1 KGHSH and CDR2 LQKENI come from the germline V gene. Here the CDR3 reads CASSPPHRDGYTF. The CDR3, as DNA: TGTGCCAGCTCACCACCTCACAGGGATGGCTACACCTTC.

The V call is TRBV9, the J call TRBJ2-1; 7 bases match TRBD2. V lost 0 bases, J lost 9 bases, and 3 bases stayed unmatched. The germline V gene encodes CDR1 SGDLS and CDR2 YYNGEE. The CDR3 totals 13 residues. The CDR3 coding sequence is TGTGCCAGCAGCGTAGCCGGGGGGTCTGAGCAGTTCTTC. This encodes CASSVAGGSEQFF. Complete variable domain (other parts from reference TRBV9 and TRBJ2-1): DSGVTQTPKHLITATGQRVTLRCSPRSGDLSVYWYQQSLDQGLQFLIQYYNGEERAKGNILERFSAQQFPDLHSELNLSSLELGDSALYFCASSVAGGSEQFFGPGTRLTVL.

The gene calls are TRBV7-9 and TRBJ2-5; a possible D gene is TRBD2 (6 bases). The V gene lost 4 bases and the J gene lost 5 bases, with 23 bases spanning the gap. Germline lookup yields CDR1 SEHNR and CDR2 FQNEAQ (reference sequence). This CDR3 region has 17 residues. CDR3 bases: TGTGCCAGCAGCTCTACTATTACGCGGGGATTGGGGGAGACCCAGTACTTC. Protein: CASSSTITRGLGETQYF. Drawing the rest from reference TRBV7-9 and TRBJ2-5, the complete variable domain is DTGVSQNPRHKITKRGQNVTFRCDPISEHNRLYWYRQTLGQGPEFLTYFQNEAQLEKSRLLSDRFSAERPKGSFSTLEIQRTEQGDSAMYLCASSSTITRGLGETQYFGPGTRLLVL.

The chain links TRBV18 to TRBJ2-6; TRBD2 is a possible D gene (6 bases). Germline V CDR1 and CDR2: KGHSH, LQKENI. The CDR3 contains 17 residues. Trimming removed 1 base from V and 0 bases from J, with 10 bases in between. CDR3 sequence: CASSPRGVPSGANVLTF. The CDR3 DNA sequence: TGTGCCAGCTCACCACGGGGGGTTCCCTCTGGGGCCAACGTCCTGACTTTC.

The V call is TRBV20-1, the J call TRBJ2-1; 9 bases are a match to TRBD1. V lost 4 bases and J lost 6; bases outside the gene matches: 13. CDR1 and CDR2 (germline): DFQATT, SNEGSKA (reference sequence). CDR3 size: 16 residues. The CDR3 bases are TGCAGTGCTATCCACGTGCGGACAGGGGCGCTCAATGAGCAGTTCTTC. The encoded protein is CSAIHVRTGALNEQFF.

V and J are TRBV20-1 and TRBJ2-5; D may be TRBD1 or TRBD2 (5 bases each). The CDR3 runs 14 residues. Germline V CDR1 and CDR2: DFQATT, SNEGSKA (reference sequence). Trimming shortened V by 6 bases and J by 1 base, and 15 bases separated the two germline ends. The CDR3 region is CSAGDGGAQETQYF. In DNA, the CDR3 is TGCAGTGCGGGGGACGGTGGAGCCCAAGAGACCCAGTACTTC.